The text below deals with one T cell receptor beta chain. The junction had 16 bases not matched to a gene; V was cut back by 7 bases and J by 8 bases. CDR3 length: 15 residues. These data belong to a study of T-cell reconstitution after alpha-beta-depleted transplantation in children. Unique molecular identifiers were incorporated during preparation of the TCRbeta library. Each CDR3 protein is one row after TCRdb ran MiXCR on the PCR reads. The table includes nearly 400,000 distinct CDR3 sequences, around 20% detected once. This chain connects TRBV12-3 or TRBV12-4 to TRBJ2-5; 7 nucleotides agree with TRBD2. The material was PBMCs from the stem cell graft donor, obtained from the stem cell graft. The receptor's source is a human donor who donated a stem cell graft to a child with acute myeloid leukemia. As DNA, the CDR3 is TGTGCCAGCAATCCCGGGACTACTCGGCCGGGAACCCAGTACTTC. It translates to CASNPGTTRPGTQYF.